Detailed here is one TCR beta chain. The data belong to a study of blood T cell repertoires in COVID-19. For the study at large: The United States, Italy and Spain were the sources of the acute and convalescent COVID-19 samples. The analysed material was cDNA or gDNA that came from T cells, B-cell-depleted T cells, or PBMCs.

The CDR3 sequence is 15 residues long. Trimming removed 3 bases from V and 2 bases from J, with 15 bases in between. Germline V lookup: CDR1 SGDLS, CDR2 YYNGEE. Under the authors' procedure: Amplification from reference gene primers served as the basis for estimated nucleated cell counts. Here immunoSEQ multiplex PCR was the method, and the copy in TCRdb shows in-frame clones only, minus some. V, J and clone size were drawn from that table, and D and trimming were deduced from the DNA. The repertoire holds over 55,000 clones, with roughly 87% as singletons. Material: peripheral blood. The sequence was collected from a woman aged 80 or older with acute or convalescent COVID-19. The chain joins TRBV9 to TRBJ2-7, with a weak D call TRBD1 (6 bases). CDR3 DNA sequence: TGTGCCAGCAGCGGATGGGGACAACCCACCTACGAGCAGTACTTC. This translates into CASSGWGQPTYEQYF.